This TCR beta chain stems from a study of shared clonotypes between healthy human individuals. Notes on the study in general: All-four-donor shared clonotypes had higher generation probabilities than non-shared clonotypes did. Sharing across four donors was seen in roughly 5% of naive CD4 clonotypes.

Naivety among CD8 cells was defined by CD45RO negativity and positive CCR7 selection, thereby excluding terminally differentiated effector memory CD45RA+ cells. Trimming shortened V by 2 bases and J by 6 bases, and 20 bases separated the two germline ends. The V gene's germline CDR1 is MNHEY and CDR2 SMNVEV (reference sequence). The CDR3 is made up of 16 amino acids. Data came from immunoSEQ multiplex PCR; TCRdb stores just in-frame clones and leaves some out. The table records approximately 2,200,000 clones, roughly 91% of them present only once. For this clone: Its cognate antigen is unknown.

Input material: naive CD8+ T cells from PBMCs. This sequence joins TRBV27 and TRBJ2-7, with D maybe TRBD2 (5 bases). This TCR was recovered from a young man in good health. Some clones in this sample may be carry-over from other donors' samples. CDR3 DNA: TGTGCCAGCAGTTTAAGTTTCGGAGGTTTGACTCGCGAGCAGTACTTC. This sequence encodes CASSLSFGGLTREQYF.